Presented here are 32 T cell receptor beta chains from one specimen sequenced in a study of blood T cell repertoires in COVID-19. The method was immunoSEQ multiplex PCR; TCRdb's version includes in-frame clones alone and lacks a portion of them. Here the sample spans about 98,000 clones, 75% to 90% being singletons. Material for sequencing was peripheral blood. The receptors were gathered from a human donor in a cohort sampled during active COVID-19.

The rearrangement links TRBV16 to TRBJ1-2; tentatively, D is TRBD1 (5 bases). Germline values: CDR1 KGHSY, CDR2 FQNENV. The CDR3 totals 14 residues. V lost 4 bases to trimming and J lost 4 bases, with 13 bases between them. CDR3 nucleotide sequence: TGTGCCAGCAGCCGAGACAGCAGGATCTATGGCTACACCTTC. Amino acids: CASSRDSRIYGYTF.

The chain couples TRBV9 to TRBJ2-3; 7 bases agree with TRBD1. With 3 bases clipped from V and 7 bases from J, the junction kept 8 bases outside the gene matches. Germline assignment: CDR1 SGDLS and CDR2 YYNGEE. This CDR3 contains 14 residues. CDR3 loop: CASSARDSLHTQYF. The CDR3 DNA follows: TGTGCCAGCAGCGCCCGGGACAGCCTCCATACGCAGTATTTT.

The chain is built from TRBV27 and TRBJ1-6; 7 bases map to TRBD1. This CDR3 region has 14 residues. Trimming cost V 6 bases and J 6 bases; bases outside gene matches: 5. CDR1 and CDR2 from the germline V gene are MNHEY and SMNVEV (reference sequence). CDR3 DNA sequence: TGTGCCAGCAGATGGACAGGTCCTAATTCACCCCTCCACTTT. Amino acids: CASRWTGPNSPLHF.

This clone was found once. The rearrangement uses TRBV2 and TRBJ2-3, with 7 bases lining up with TRBD2. This CDR3 has 14 amino acids. Per the germline V gene, CDR1 is SNHLY and CDR2 is FYNNEI. V was clipped by 6 bases and J by 2 bases; unmatched bases: 5. This chain's CDR3 is CASRLAILTDTQYF. The CDR3 bases are TGTGCCAGCAGACTAGCGATTCTCACAGATACGCAGTATTTT.

J is TRBJ2-1 and V is TRBV29-1; a weak D match, TRBD2 (7 bases). The CDR3 is made up of 12 amino acids. The ends were cut back, 5 bases at V and 8 bases at J, with 13 bases in the middle. Germline V lookup: CDR1 SQVTM, CDR2 ANQGSEA. In nucleotides, the CDR3 is TGCAGCGTTCTCCCGGGGGGCTATGAGCAGTTCTTC. The encoded protein is CSVLPGGYEQFF.

In this sample, this clone turned up once. The chain employs TRBV25-1 and TRBJ2-1; D may be TRBD2 (5 bases). The CDR3 totals 14 residues. V lost 2 bases to trimming and J lost 7 bases, with 12 bases between them. CDR1 and CDR2 (germline): MGHDK, SYGVNS. The CDR3 nucleotides are TGTGCCAGCAGTGAACCAGGACTCGGGAATGAGCAGTTCTTC. This codes for CASSEPGLGNEQFF.

The chain is built from TRBV7-2 and TRBJ2-1, with a tentative D call TRBD1 (7 bases). V lost 3 bases to trimming and J lost 14 bases, with 17 bases between them. The germline gives CDR1 SGHTA, CDR2 FQGNSA. This CDR3 region has 13 residues. The CDR3 is CASSFDRGTVEFF. CDR3 DNA sequence: TGTGCCAGCAGCTTTGACCGCGGGACAGTTGAGTTCTTC.

The chain is built from TRBV18 and TRBJ1-3; TRBD1 aligns across 11 bases. The V gene's germline CDR1 is KGHSH and CDR2 LQKENI. This CDR3 is 17 amino acids long. The V gene end was trimmed by 0 bases and the J gene end by 1 base; junction bases not matched to a gene: 2. The CDR3 DNA follows: TGTGCCAGCTCACCACCCGGGACAGGGGGATCTGGAAACACCATATATTTT. It translates to CASSPPGTGGSGNTIYF. The complete variable domain, with remaining parts taken from reference TRBV18 and TRBJ1-3, reads NAGVMQNPRHLVRRRGQEARLRCSPMKGHSHVYWYRQLPEEGLKFMVYLQKENIIDESGMPKERFSAEFPKEGPSILRIQQVVRGDSAAYFCASSPPGTGGSGNTIYFGEGSWLTVV.

This chain connects TRBV2 to TRBJ1-5; 8 nucleotides agree with TRBD1. Losses at the gene ends were 7 bases for V and 3 bases for J; bases not matched to a gene: 2. Germline CDR1 reads SNHLY; CDR2 reads FYNNEI. The CDR3 is made up of 13 amino acids. CDR3 sequence: CASMDRVNQPQHF. DNA of the CDR3: TGTGCCAGCATGGACAGGGTCAATCAGCCCCAGCATTTT.

V gene TRBV7-2 combines with J gene TRBJ2-7; D is possibly TRBD2 (6 bases). Germline loops: CDR1 SGHTA, CDR2 FQGNSA. CDR3 length: 13 amino acids. The V end was cut by 4 bases, the J end by 3 bases, with 10 bases between. CDR3 residues: CASSSRDGYEQYF. The DNA for the CDR3 is TGTGCCAGCAGCTCGCGGGACGGCTACGAGCAGTACTTC.

The chain links TRBV19 to TRBJ1-3; 8 nucleotides match TRBD1. J was trimmed by 0 bases and V by 5 bases; bases with no gene match: 9. CDR3 size: 17 residues. The germline gives CDR1 LNHDA, CDR2 SQIVND (reference sequence). CDR3 protein: CASSLRQGPHSGNTIYF. The CDR3 nucleotides read TGTGCCAGTAGTCTCCGACAGGGGCCCCACTCTGGAAACACCATATATTTT.

The CDR3 bases are TGTGCCAGCAGCTTCAAGAGGAACACTGAAGCTTTCTTT. The encoded protein is CASSFKRNTEAFF. The chain has TRBV7-3 and TRBJ1-1; D is uncertain. CDR1 is SGHTA, CDR2 FQGTGA, per germline. Trimming stripped 3 bases from V and 1 base from J, with 6 bases between. The CDR3 consists of 13 residues.

V gene TRBV7-2 combines with J gene TRBJ2-1, with 9 nucleotides matching TRBD2. Trimming removed 2 bases from V and 3 bases from J; junction bases left unmatched: 5. The germline V gene has CDR1 SGHTA and CDR2 FQGNSA. The CDR3 has 16 amino acids. The CDR3 here is CASSLSAGGDYNEQFF. CDR3 coding DNA: TGTGCCAGCAGCTTAAGTGCGGGGGGGGACTACAATGAGCAGTTCTTC.

The chain has TRBV7-8 and TRBJ1-1, with D possibly matching TRBD1 (5 bases). V was clipped by 3 bases and J by 1 base, with 12 bases between them. CDR1 and CDR2 from the germline V gene are SGHVS and FQNEAQ. This CDR3 contains 15 residues. The chain's CDR3 is CASSFQGGWNTEAFF. The CDR3, as DNA: TGTGCCAGCAGCTTTCAGGGTGGATGGAACACTGAAGCTTTCTTT.

The chain recombines TRBV24-1 with TRBJ2-5; TRBD1 aligns across 9 bases. The J segment lost 5 bases and the V segment lost 4 bases, leaving 13 bases of the junction unmatched. Germline V lookup: CDR1 KGHDR, CDR2 SFDVKD. This CDR3 spans 17 amino acids. CDR3 sequence reads: CATSDQSGTGSRETQYF. CDR3 DNA: TGTGCCACCAGTGACCAATCCGGGACAGGGTCGCGGGAGACCCAGTACTTC.

This clone has only a few counts. The rearrangement joins TRBV6-6 to TRBJ1-3; a weak D match, TRBD1 (6 bases). CDR1 is MNHNY, CDR2 SVGAGI, per germline (reference sequence). There are 14 residues in the CDR3. V was shortened by 6 bases and J by 2 bases, with 11 bases between the two germline ends. The CDR3 sequence: CASSIQGTGNTIYF. In nucleotides, the CDR3 is TGTGCCAGCAGCATACAGGGAACTGGAAACACCATATATTTT.

The rearrangement links TRBV19 to TRBJ2-1, with 12 bases identical to TRBD2. V shed 4 bases, J shed 4 bases, and the junction held 2 bases outside the gene matches. The CDR3 loop spans 15 amino acids. The germline CDR1 and CDR2 sequences are LNHDA and SQIVND (reference sequence). Written as DNA, the CDR3 is TGTGCCAGTAGTACCGGACTAGCGGGATACAATGAGCAGTTCTTC. It encodes CASSTGLAGYNEQFF.

This chain links TRBV4-3 with TRBJ2-7, with 11 bases matching TRBD2. From germline, CDR1 is LGHNA and CDR2 YSLEER. V gave up 4 bases and J gave up 4 bases; unmatched junction bases: 9. The CDR3 is 16 amino acids. CDR3 amino acids: CASSRVSGLAAYEQYF. The CDR3, as DNA: TGCGCCAGCAGCCGCGTGTCGGGACTAGCGGCATACGAGCAGTACTTC.

The chain is built from TRBV28 and TRBJ2-1, with 8 bases that match TRBD2. Germline V CDR1 and CDR2: MDHEN, SYDVKM. V was clipped by 10 bases and J by 8 bases; unmatched bases: 16. The CDR3 is 15 amino acids. CDR3 protein: CATREPGLVVDEQFF. Written as DNA, the CDR3 is TGTGCCACGCGGGAGCCGGGACTAGTAGTGGATGAGCAGTTCTTC.

The CDR3 sequence: CASSLSPGQGSEQYF. The CDR3 region has the DNA TGTGCCAGCAGCCTTTCCCCGGGACAGGGCTCCGAGCAGTACTTC. The chain carries TRBV5-6 and TRBJ2-7; 9 positions agree with TRBD1. After removal of 4 bases from V and 6 bases from J, the junction contained 11 bases not matched to a gene. Germline values: CDR1 SGHDT, CDR2 YYEEEE. CDR3 length: 15 residues.

The chain is built from TRBV28 and TRBJ2-7; D is perhaps TRBD1 (6 bases). Germline CDR1 is MDHEN and CDR2 is SYDVKM. This CDR3 region has 15 residues. V was trimmed by 5 bases and J by 4 bases, leaving 18 bases between them. The CDR3 DNA sequence: TGTGCCAGCAGTCCACGAGGGACAACCCGTTACGAGCAGTACTTC. This codes for CASSPRGTTRYEQYF. Combining the CDR3 with reference TRBV28 and TRBJ2-7 gives the whole variable domain DVKVTQSSRYLVKRTGEKVFLECVQDMDHENMFWYRQDPGLGLRLIYFSYDVKMKEKGDIPEGYSVSREKKERFSLILESASTNQTSMYLCASSPRGTTRYEQYFGPGTRLTVT.

The CDR3 sequence: CASSVPSGQETQYF. The CDR3 DNA reads as TGCGCCAGCAGCGTACCTAGCGGTCAAGAGACCCAGTACTTC. This sequence joins TRBV5-1 and TRBJ2-5, with 7 bases aligning to TRBD2. Germline CDR1 reads SGHRS; CDR2 reads YFSETQ. This CDR3 has 14 residues. Losses at the gene ends were 4 bases for V and 2 bases for J; bases not matched to a gene: 5.

This sequence joins TRBV28 and TRBJ2-7; 7 bases agree with TRBD1. The CDR3 contains 13 residues. The germline V gene encodes CDR1 MDHEN and CDR2 SYDVKM. J gave up 3 bases and V 5 bases, and 4 bases lay outside the gene matches. CDR3 in amino acids: CASSTRQGYEQYF. Here the CDR3 DNA reads TGTGCCAGCAGTACCAGACAGGGCTACGAGCAGTACTTC.

The chain employs TRBV14 and TRBJ1-6; a possible D gene is TRBD1 (6 bases). Trimming removed 6 bases from V and 6 bases from J, with 15 bases in between. CDR1 and CDR2 from the germline V gene are SGHDN and FVKESK. The CDR3 is 15 amino acids. CDR3 region: CASSAQGVRNSPLHF. The CDR3 DNA reads as TGTGCCAGCAGTGCACAGGGAGTTCGTAATTCACCCCTCCACTTT.

This clone was observed a handful of times. The chain couples TRBV9 to TRBJ1-1, with unresolved D. The CDR3 runs to 14 residues. V lost 0 bases, J lost 1 base, and 7 bases lay in between. Per the germline V gene, CDR1 is SGDLS and CDR2 is YYNGEE. The CDR3 sequence is CASSVEAGNTEAFF. The CDR3 nucleotides read TGTGCCAGCAGCGTAGAGGCGGGGAACACTGAAGCTTTCTTT.

The chain couples TRBV10-3 to TRBJ2-5, with D possibly matching TRBD1 (5 bases). CDR3 size: 16 residues. Germline CDR1 and CDR2: ENHRY and SYGVKD. V dropped 0 bases and J dropped 5 bases, with 16 bases sitting between them. The CDR3 spells CAISESLMAGKETQYF. CDR3 DNA: TGTGCCATCAGTGAGTCCCTCATGGCAGGGAAGGAGACCCAGTACTTC.

The V and J genes are TRBV7-9 and TRBJ2-2; D is undetermined. The CDR3 contains 17 residues. V was clipped by 1 base and J by 3 bases, with 15 bases between them. Germline V lookup: CDR1 SEHNR, CDR2 FQNEAQ (reference sequence). CDR3 bases: TGTGCCAGCAGCTTAGATGTGTATTGGAGAGACACCGGGGAGCTGTTTTTT. The encoded protein is CASSLDVYWRDTGELFF.

This clone has only a few counts. This chain connects TRBV18 to TRBJ2-1, with 8 bases identical to TRBD2. Germline-derived CDR1 and CDR2 are KGHSH and LQKENI. The CDR3 consists of 15 residues. The V and J ends lost 5 bases and 1 base, in that order; junction bases with no gene match: 4. The CDR3 protein is CASSESGGSYNEQFF. The CDR3, as DNA: TGTGCCAGCTCAGAGTCGGGGGGGTCCTACAATGAGCAGTTCTTC.

The chain combines TRBV24-1 with TRBJ1-4; D is undetermined. Trimming pared 0 bases from V and 11 bases from J, leaving 9 bases between. The CDR3 length is 13 residues. The germline CDR1 and CDR2 sequences are KGHDR and SFDVKD. The CDR3 loop is CATSDLQWSKLFF. The CDR3 nucleotides are TGTGCCACCAGTGATTTGCAGTGGTCGAAACTGTTTTTT.

The V gene is TRBV7-3, the J gene TRBJ2-3; 7 nucleotides align to TRBD1. Germline V CDR1 and CDR2: SGHTA, FQGTGA. The junction had 3 bases not matched to a gene; V was cut back by 4 bases and J by 2 bases. The CDR3 length is 14 residues. The CDR3 region is CASSSGQVTDTQYF. The CDR3, as DNA: TGTGCCAGCAGCTCCGGACAGGTCACAGATACGCAGTATTTT.

The DNA for the CDR3 is TGTGCCAGCCGCTATGGAGGGACAGGGACCTACGAGCAGTACTTC. It yields the protein CASRYGGTGTYEQYF. The rearrangement uses TRBV28 and TRBJ2-7; 9 bases align to TRBD1. Trimming removed 8 bases from V and 2 bases from J; junction bases left unmatched: 10. CDR3 size: 15 residues. CDR1 MDHEN and CDR2 SYDVKM come from the germline V gene.

J is TRBJ1-4 and V is TRBV6-5; 8 bases are shared with TRBD1. This CDR3 contains 14 residues. The V gene's germline CDR1 is MNHEY and CDR2 SVGAGI. V gave up 5 bases and J gave up 8 bases; unmatched junction bases: 7. In DNA form, the CDR3 reads TGTGCCAGCAGTCAGGACAGGGTCCGGGAAAAACTGTTTTTT. Its protein is CASSQDRVREKLFF.